This TCR beta chain emerged from a study of blood T cell repertoires in COVID-19. Study summary: Whether acute or convalescent, the COVID-19 samples came from the United States, Italy and Spain. T cells, B-cell-depleted T cells, or PBMCs supplied cDNA or gDNA.

The CDR3 totals 16 residues. Germline CDR1 SGHVS, CDR2 FNYEAQ. J gave up 5 bases and V 5 bases, and 12 bases lay outside the gene matches. Authors' methods: Reference gene primer amplification gave estimated nucleated cell counts. TCRdb keeps only in-frame clones here, not all; method: immunoSEQ multiplex PCR. That table is the source of V, J and clone size, and D and trimming were worked out from the DNA. The table has about 280,000 clones, 75% to 85% seen once. The chain recombines TRBV7-6 with TRBJ2-7, with TRBD1 identical over 10 bases. The receptor's source is a man aged 50 or older with active or convalescent COVID-19. Input material: peripheral blood. As DNA, the CDR3 is TGTGCCAGCAGCCCGCCTCCGGGACAGGGGTTCCACGAGCAGTACTTC. This encodes CASSPPPGQGFHEQYF.